Detailed here is one TCR beta chain. Its specificity is not known. Since a much larger clone is just one base distant, this may be a read error. Library preparation (for TCRbeta) was performed with unique molecular identifiers. From the PCR reads, TCRdb called clonotypes with MiXCR, one entry per CDR3 protein. The table lists approximately 500,000 distinct CDR3 sequences, roughly a tenth of them singletons, with around 2% in the top ten. These data belong to a study of T-cell reconstitution after alpha-beta-depleted transplantation in children. Trimming stripped 4 bases from V and 9 bases from J, with 24 bases between. Germline V gives CDR1 SGHTA, CDR2 FQGNSA. This CDR3 has 16 residues. Study outcomes and limitations: There were reportedly several hundred expanded graft clones from which alpha-beta T cells came about two months after transplant.

This clonotype originated in a child between 2 and 9 years old with inherited bone marrow failure, due to receive a stem cell transplant. Sequences were derived from PBMCs, sampled before TCRalphabeta/CD19-depleted stem cell transplant. The genes are TRBV7-2 and TRBJ2-5, with D perhaps matching TRBD2 (6 bases). CDR3 sequence: CASSSLPPGLREPQYF. CDR3 coding DNA: TGTGCCAGCAGCTCCCTCCCCCCTGGGCTCCGGGAGCCCCAGTACTTC.